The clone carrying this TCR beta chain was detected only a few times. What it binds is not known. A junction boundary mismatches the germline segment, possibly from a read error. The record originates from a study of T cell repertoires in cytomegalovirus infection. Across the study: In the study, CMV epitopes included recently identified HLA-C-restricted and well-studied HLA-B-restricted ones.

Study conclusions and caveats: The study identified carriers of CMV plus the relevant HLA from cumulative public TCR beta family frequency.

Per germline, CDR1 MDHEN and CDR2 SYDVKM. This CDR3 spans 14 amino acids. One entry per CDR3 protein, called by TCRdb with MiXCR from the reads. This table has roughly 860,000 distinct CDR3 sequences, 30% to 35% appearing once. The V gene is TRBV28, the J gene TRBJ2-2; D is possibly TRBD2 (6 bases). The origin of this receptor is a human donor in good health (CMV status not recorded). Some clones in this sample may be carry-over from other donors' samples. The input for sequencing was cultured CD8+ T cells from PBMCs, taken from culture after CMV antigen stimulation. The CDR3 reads CASSSRVSREELSF. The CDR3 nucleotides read TGTGCCAGCAGTAGCAGGGTGTCCAGGGAGGAGCTGTCTTTT.